Shown below are 26 T cell receptor beta chains from a single sample sequenced in a study of cytomegalovirus exposure and HLA in healthy donors. With 60 Vbeta and 13 Jbeta primers, the PCR was carried out. Sequencing used immunoSEQ multiplex PCR; TCRdb keeps in-frame clones, though not all of them. This sample has 90,000 to 150,000 clones; about 73% occur once, and the top ten carry 3% to 4%. The sequencing input was PBMCs. These receptors were collected from a woman in her 30s in good health and CMV-seropositive.

The CDR3 here is CASSVGDRGVSETQYF. Written as DNA, the CDR3 is TGTGCCAGCAGCGTAGGGGACAGGGGGGTGTCAGAGACCCAGTACTTC. V and J are TRBV9 and TRBJ2-5; 11 bases fit TRBD1. CDR1 and CDR2 from the germline V gene are SGDLS and YYNGEE. The CDR3 spans 16 residues. Trimming took 0 bases from V and 4 from J; bases not matched to a gene: 5.

The rearrangement uses TRBV6-1 and TRBJ2-3; weak D call: TRBD1 (6 bases). The germline CDR1 and CDR2 sequences are MNHNS and SASEGT. This CDR3 is built from 17 residues. Trimming stripped 4 bases from V and 1 base from J, with 18 bases between. This chain's CDR3 is CASSVPGVPGGTDTQYF. The CDR3 nucleotides read TGTGCCAGCAGTGTTCCAGGGGTTCCCGGGGGCACAGATACGCAGTATTTT.

The chain joins TRBV28 to TRBJ2-5; TRBD2 agrees at 11 bases. The CDR3 loop spans 16 amino acids. Germline V gives CDR1 MDHEN, CDR2 SYDVKM. J gave up 1 base and V 3 bases, and 4 bases lay outside the gene matches. Here the CDR3 DNA reads TGTGCCAGCAGTTTGTGGCTAGCGGGGGGCCAAGAGACCCAGTACTTC. This translates into CASSLWLAGGQETQYF.

The chain links TRBV27 to TRBJ2-7, with 11 positions matching TRBD2. The CDR3 is 15 residues long. Germline-derived CDR1 and CDR2 are MNHEY and SMNVEV (reference sequence). With 7 bases clipped from V and 2 bases from J, the junction kept 7 bases outside the gene matches. The CDR3 sequence is CASTPLAGVPYEQYF. As DNA, the CDR3 is TGTGCCAGCACCCCACTAGCGGGGGTCCCCTACGAGCAGTACTTC.

This sequence joins TRBV4-3 and TRBJ2-1, with 9 bases aligning to TRBD1. Trimming cost V 3 bases and J 3 bases; bases outside gene matches: 9. The germline V gene encodes CDR1 LGHNA and CDR2 YSLEER. There are 17 residues in the CDR3. The CDR3 region is CASSQAAGTGFYNEQFF. CDR3 in DNA: TGCGCCAGCAGCCAGGCTGCAGGGACAGGGTTCTACAATGAGCAGTTCTTC.

The rearrangement uses TRBV6-6 and TRBJ2-3, with 7 bases that match TRBD2. Germline V gives CDR1 MNHNY, CDR2 SVGAGI (reference sequence). The CDR3 is 13 residues long. V shed 4 bases, J shed 3 bases, and the junction held 1 base outside the gene matches. CDR3 sequence reads: CASSWGGTDTQYF. DNA of the CDR3: TGTGCCAGCAGTTGGGGGGGGACAGATACGCAGTATTTT.

On this clone: Mismatch with germline at one junction end may stem from a read error. The CDR3 DNA reads as TGTTCCAGCAGCCTCCGGGACAGGTATACGAACACCGGGGAGCTGTTTTTT. It codes for CSSSLRDRYTNTGELFF. The chain couples TRBV7-9 to TRBJ2-2; 8 nucleotides match TRBD1. The germline V gene has CDR1 SEHNR and CDR2 FQNEAQ (reference sequence). The length of the CDR3 is 17 residues.

V and J are TRBV13 and TRBJ1-3, with TRBD1 identical over 8 bases. V shed 7 bases, J shed 0 bases, and the junction held 5 bases outside the gene matches. CDR1 is PRHDT and CDR2 is FYEKMQ in the germline V gene (reference sequence). CDR3 length equals 15 residues. This CDR3 reads CASTRDRLSGNTIYF. CDR3 DNA sequence: TGTGCCAGCACCCGGGACAGGCTCTCTGGAAACACCATATATTTT.

As for this clone: The junction does not match germline at one end; this may be a read error. This sequence joins TRBV6-6 and TRBJ2-3; D gene ambiguous. The germline gives CDR1 MNHNY, CDR2 SVGAGI (reference sequence). The CDR3 is 12 residues long. CDR3 in amino acids: CANSPSRDTQYF. DNA of the CDR3: TGTGCCAACAGTCCTTCACGGGATACGCAGTATTTT.

The chain links TRBV4-2 to TRBJ1-6; 10 bases match TRBD1. The CDR3 sequence is 15 residues long. V shed 1 base, J shed 8 bases, and the junction held 2 bases outside the gene matches. Germline values: CDR1 LGHNA, CDR2 YNFKEQ. CDR3 protein: CASSQAGTGDSPLHF. The CDR3 region has the DNA TGTGCCAGCAGCCAAGCCGGGACAGGGGATTCACCCCTCCACTTT.

This clone occurred a few times. The chain carries TRBV2 and TRBJ1-2, with 11 positions matching TRBD1. The J segment lost 7 bases and the V segment lost 6 bases, leaving 7 bases of the junction unmatched. Germline CDR1 SNHLY, CDR2 FYNNEI. The CDR3 contains 14 residues. CDR3 loop: CASRTSDRGPGYTF. CDR3 sequence (DNA): TGTGCCAGCAGGACCTCGGACAGGGGGCCTGGCTACACCTTC.

The J gene is TRBJ1-2, the V gene TRBV4-2; D is possibly TRBD1 (6 bases). Germline lookup yields CDR1 LGHNA and CDR2 YNFKEQ. The CDR3 is 18 residues long. With 0 bases removed from V and 4 bases from J, the gap between germline ends came to 21 bases. CDR3 nucleotides: TGTGCCAGCAGCCAAGATGGGATAGGGGACAACGCCCTCTATGGCTACACCTTC. This codes for CASSQDGIGDNALYGYTF.

Here the CDR3 DNA reads TGTGCCAGCAGCTGGGGACAGGGAGGACCCTACGAGCAGTACTTC. Amino acid sequence: CASSWGQGGPYEQYF. This rearrangement joins TRBV5-6 to TRBJ2-7, with 9 positions matching TRBD1. J was trimmed by 2 bases and V by 3 bases; bases with no gene match: 6. This CDR3 contains 15 residues. Germline CDR1 is SGHDT and CDR2 is YYEEEE.

The V gene is TRBV4-2, the J gene TRBJ2-3; TRBD2 matches at 11 bases. V trimming: 4 bases; J trimming: 4 bases; junction bases outside the gene matches: 13. CDR1 and CDR2 from the germline V gene are LGHNA and YNFKEQ. The CDR3 has 18 amino acids. CDR3 in DNA: TGTGCCAGCAGCCTAGTCCCCCGCGGACTAGCGGGCCCAGATACGCAGTATTTT. Amino acids: CASSLVPRGLAGPDTQYF.

As concerns this clone: Other DNA sequences in this sample translate to the same CDR3. This sequence joins TRBV5-1 and TRBJ2-7, with 8 bases fitting TRBD1. J was trimmed by 7 bases and V by 4 bases; bases with no gene match: 7. The CDR3 runs to 13 residues. Germline V gene lookup returns CDR1 SGHRS and CDR2 YFSETQ. The CDR3 region has the DNA TGCGCCAGCAGCCCCGGACAGGGATGGGAGCAGTACTTC. Its translation: CASSPGQGWEQYF. The complete variable domain, with remaining parts taken from reference TRBV5-1 and TRBJ2-7, reads KAGVTQTPRYLIKTRGQQVTLSCSPISGHRSVSWYQQTPGQGLQFLFEYFSETQRNKGNFPGRFSGRQFSNSRSEMNVSTLELGDSALYLCASSPGQGWEQYFGPGTRLTVT.

This chain joins TRBV6-1 and TRBJ1-5, with D tentatively TRBD1 (5 bases). The V end lost 6 bases, the J end lost 5 bases, and 11 bases lay between the germline ends. Germline CDR1 MNHNS, CDR2 SASEGT. The CDR3 has 13 amino acids. CDR3 sequence (DNA): TGTGCCAGCAGCCGGACAAGAGATCAGCCCCAGCATTTT. It specifies CASSRTRDQPQHF.

The rearrangement uses TRBV6-5 and TRBJ2-1; D gene uncertain. CDR1 is MNHEY and CDR2 is SVGAGI in the germline V gene. The V end lost 4 bases, the J end lost 5 bases, and 9 bases lay between the germline ends. This CDR3 region has 13 residues. The CDR3 region has the DNA TGTGCCAGCAGTTTTAACGAGAACAATGAGCAGTTCTTC. Its translation is CASSFNENNEQFF.

The chain joins TRBV19 to TRBJ2-7, with a weak D call TRBD2 (5 bases). Germline V gene sequence: CDR1 LNHDA, CDR2 SQIVND (reference sequence). V was shortened by 3 bases and J by 6 bases, with 15 bases between the two germline ends. The CDR3 is made up of 14 amino acids. CDR3 amino acids: CASSIKADSREQYF. For the CDR3, the DNA is TGTGCCAGTAGTATTAAGGCGGACTCTCGCGAGCAGTACTTC. The whole variable domain, filled in from reference TRBV19 and TRBJ2-7, reads DGGITQSPKYLFRKEGQNVTLSCEQNLNHDAMYWYRQDPGQGLRLIYYSQIVNDFQKGDIAEGYSVSREKKESFPLTVTSAQKNPTAFYLCASSIKADSREQYFGPGTRLTVT.

This chain joins TRBV5-1 and TRBJ2-7; TRBD1 might be the D (6 bases). The germline V gene encodes CDR1 SGHRS and CDR2 YFSETQ. There are 14 residues in the CDR3. V gave up 0 bases and J gave up 6 bases, with 13 bases separating them. CDR3 coding DNA: TGCGCCAGCAGCTTGGCCTCAGGGGTCGGCGAGCAGTACTTC. Amino acids: CASSLASGVGEQYF.

The V and J genes are TRBV7-3 and TRBJ1-6; no firm D call. The CDR3 runs to 13 residues. V shed 4 bases and J shed 6 bases, with 7 bases lying between them. CDR1 is SGHTA and CDR2 is FQGTGA in the germline V gene. CDR3 region: CASSSTVNSPLHF. In DNA form, the CDR3 reads TGTGCCAGCAGCTCTACAGTTAATTCACCCCTCCACTTT. The full variable domain, with the rest looked up from reference TRBV7-3 and TRBJ1-6, is GAGVSQTPSNKVTEKGKYVELRCDPISGHTALYWYRQSLGQGPEFLIYFQGTGAADDSGLPNDRFFAVRPEGSVSTLKIQRTERGDSAVYLCASSSTVNSPLHFGNGTRLTVT.

V gene TRBV6-5 combines with J gene TRBJ2-1, with 9 bases aligning to TRBD2. V trimming: 8 bases; J trimming: 10 bases; junction bases outside the gene matches: 9. CDR3 size: 13 residues. Germline loops: CDR1 MNHEY, CDR2 SVGAGI. The CDR3 is CASGAGGSLEQFF. The CDR3, as DNA: TGTGCCAGCGGAGCGGGGGGATCACTCGAGCAGTTCTTC.

The rearrangement joins TRBV5-1 to TRBJ2-4; a weak D match, TRBD2 (6 bases). This CDR3 region has 16 residues. Germline V gene data show CDR1 as SGHRS and CDR2 as YFSETQ. Trimming removed 1 base at V and 8 bases at J, with 19 bases between. The CDR3 sequence: CASSLIQGGGIDIQYF. CDR3 DNA: TGCGCCAGCAGCTTGATCCAGGGTGGGGGGATTGACATTCAGTACTTC.

The chain joins TRBV7-2 to TRBJ2-7; 11 nucleotides match TRBD1. This CDR3 region has 16 residues. The trim removed 1 base at V and 5 bases at J, leaving 7 bases unmatched. The germline CDR1 and CDR2 sequences are SGHTA and FQGNSA. DNA of the CDR3: TGTGCCAGCAGCTTAGGACCGTGGACAGGGGGCAACGAGCAGTACTTC. Protein: CASSLGPWTGGNEQYF.

V gene TRBV19 combines with J gene TRBJ2-7; 7 nucleotides line up with TRBD1. The CDR3 sequence is 14 residues long. Germline CDR1 reads LNHDA; CDR2 reads SQIVND (reference sequence). V gave up 5 bases and J gave up 1 base; unmatched junction bases: 5. DNA for the CDR3: TGTGCCAGTAGTGCCCGGACAGGTTCCTACGAGCAGTACTTC. Translation gives CASSARTGSYEQYF.

The rearrangement joins TRBV4-1 to TRBJ2-3, with TRBD2 matching over 9 bases. Germline CDR1 and CDR2: MGHRA and YSYEKL. The CDR3 runs to 16 residues. The trim removed 4 bases at V and 6 bases at J, leaving 11 bases unmatched. The DNA of the CDR3 is TGCGCCAGCAGCCCAGGCGGGGGGGCCAGTTTGGATACGCAGTATTTT. As protein: CASSPGGGASLDTQYF.

V usage is TRBV2 and J usage is TRBJ2-1, with a weak D call TRBD1 (5 bases). The CDR3 totals 13 residues. Germline-derived CDR1 and CDR2 are SNHLY and FYNNEI. The V end was cut by 10 bases, the J end by 0 bases, with 10 bases between. The CDR3, as DNA: TGTGCCACTCAGGGAACCTCCTACAATGAGCAGTTCTTC. It specifies CATQGTSYNEQFF.